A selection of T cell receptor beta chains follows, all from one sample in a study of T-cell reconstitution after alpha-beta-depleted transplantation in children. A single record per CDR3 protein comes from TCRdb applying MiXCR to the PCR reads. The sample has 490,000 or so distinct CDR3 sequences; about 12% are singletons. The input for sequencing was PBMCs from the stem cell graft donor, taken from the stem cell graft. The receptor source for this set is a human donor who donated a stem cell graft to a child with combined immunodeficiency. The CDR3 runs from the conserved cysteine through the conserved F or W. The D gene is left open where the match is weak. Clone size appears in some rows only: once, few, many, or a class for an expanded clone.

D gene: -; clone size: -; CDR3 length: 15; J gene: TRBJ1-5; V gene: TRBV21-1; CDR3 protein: CARRLGLWLVQPQHF; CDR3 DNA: TGTGCCAGGCGCTTGGGTCTCTGGCTCGTACAGCCCCAGCATTTT
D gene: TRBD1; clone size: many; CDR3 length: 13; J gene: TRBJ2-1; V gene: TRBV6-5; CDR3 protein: CASSSGTGNEQFF; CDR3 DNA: TGTGCCAGCAGTTCCGGGACAGGCAATGAGCAGTTCTTC
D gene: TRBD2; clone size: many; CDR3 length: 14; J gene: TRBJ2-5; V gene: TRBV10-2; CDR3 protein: CASRQSGNQETQYF; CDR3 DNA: TGCGCCAGCAGACAAAGCGGGAACCAAGAGACCCAGTACTTC
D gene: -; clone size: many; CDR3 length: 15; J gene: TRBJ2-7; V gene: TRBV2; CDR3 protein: CASSGRDRNIYEQYF; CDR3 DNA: TGTGCCAGCAGCGGGAGGGACAGGAATATTTACGAGCAGTACTTC
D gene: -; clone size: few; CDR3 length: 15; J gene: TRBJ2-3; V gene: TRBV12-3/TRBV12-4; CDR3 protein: CASSLGGGASFTQYF; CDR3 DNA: TGTGCCAGCAGTTTAGGGGGGGGGGCCTCCTTTACGCAGTATTTT
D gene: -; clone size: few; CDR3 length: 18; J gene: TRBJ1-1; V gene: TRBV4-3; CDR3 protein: CASSQATAGAFVNTEAFF; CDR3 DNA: TGCGCCAGCAGCCAAGCGACAGCGGGGGCATTCGTGAACACTGAAGCTTTCTTT
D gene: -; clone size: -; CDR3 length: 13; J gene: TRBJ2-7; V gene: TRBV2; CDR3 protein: CASSVRQTYEQYF; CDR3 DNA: TGTGCCAGCAGTGTTCGACAGACCTACGAGCAGTACTTC
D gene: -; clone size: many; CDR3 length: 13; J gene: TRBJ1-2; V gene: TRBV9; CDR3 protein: CASSVGTQGGYTF; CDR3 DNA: TGTGCCAGCAGCGTAGGGACCCAGGGTGGCTACACCTTC
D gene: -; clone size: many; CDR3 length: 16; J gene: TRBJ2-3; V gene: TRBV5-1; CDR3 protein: CASSSSPTGITDTQYF; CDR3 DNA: TGCGCCAGCAGCTCAAGTCCCACAGGGATCACAGATACGCAGTATTTT
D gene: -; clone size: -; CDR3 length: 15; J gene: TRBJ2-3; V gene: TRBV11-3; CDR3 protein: CASSTGDGLTDTQYF; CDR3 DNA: TGTGCCAGCAGCACGGGGGACGGATTAACAGATACGCAGTATTTT
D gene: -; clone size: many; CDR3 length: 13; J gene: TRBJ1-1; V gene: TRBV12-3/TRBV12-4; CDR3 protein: CASSYPGPTEAFF; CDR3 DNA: TGTGCCAGCAGTTACCCCGGACCCACTGAAGCTTTCTTT
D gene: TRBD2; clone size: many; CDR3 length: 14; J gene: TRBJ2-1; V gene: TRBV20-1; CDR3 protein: CSAKIAGPYNEQFF; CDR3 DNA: TGCAGTGCTAAAATAGCGGGGCCATACAATGAGCAGTTCTTC
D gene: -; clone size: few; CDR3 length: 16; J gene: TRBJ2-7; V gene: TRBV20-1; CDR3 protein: CSANDPARQADHEQYF; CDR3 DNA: TGCAGTGCTAACGATCCGGCTAGACAGGCCGACCACGAGCAGTACTTC
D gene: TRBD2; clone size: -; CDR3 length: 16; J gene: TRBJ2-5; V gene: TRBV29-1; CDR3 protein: CSVQGLAGGRQETQYF; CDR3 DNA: TGCAGCGTCCAGGGACTAGCGGGAGGGAGACAAGAGACCCAGTACTTC
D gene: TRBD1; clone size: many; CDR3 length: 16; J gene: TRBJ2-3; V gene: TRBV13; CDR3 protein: CASSFSPGQGARTQYF; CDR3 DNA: TGTGCCAGCAGCTTCTCTCCGGGACAGGGGGCACGAACGCAGTATTTT
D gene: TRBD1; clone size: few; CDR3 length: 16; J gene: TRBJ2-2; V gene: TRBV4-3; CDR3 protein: CASSQDSTGGAGELFF; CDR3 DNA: TGCGCCAGCAGCCAAGACAGTACAGGGGGCGCCGGGGAGCTGTTTTTT
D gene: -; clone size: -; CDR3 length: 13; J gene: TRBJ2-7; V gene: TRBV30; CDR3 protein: CAWSVSGGYEQYF; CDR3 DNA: TGTGCCTGGAGTGTATCTGGGGGCTACGAGCAGTACTTC
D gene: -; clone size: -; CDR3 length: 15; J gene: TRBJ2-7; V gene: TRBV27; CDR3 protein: CASGDDDGSPYEQYF; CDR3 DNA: TGTGCCAGCGGGGACGACGATGGGTCCCCCTACGAGCAGTACTTC
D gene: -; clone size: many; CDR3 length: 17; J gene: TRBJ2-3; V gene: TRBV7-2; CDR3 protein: CASSLAQFSTFVNTQYF; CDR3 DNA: TGTGCCAGCAGCTTAGCCCAGTTTAGCACATTTGTGAATACGCAGTATTTT
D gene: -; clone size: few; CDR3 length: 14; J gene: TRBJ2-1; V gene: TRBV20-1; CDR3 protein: CSAGGLVTYNEQFF; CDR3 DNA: TGCAGTGCTGGAGGACTGGTTACCTACAATGAGCAGTTCTTC
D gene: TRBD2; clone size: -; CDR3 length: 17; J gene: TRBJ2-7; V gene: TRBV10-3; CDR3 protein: CAISESGGSGRFYEQYF; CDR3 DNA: TGTGCCATCAGTGAGTCAGGTGGGAGCGGGAGGTTCTACGAGCAGTACTTC
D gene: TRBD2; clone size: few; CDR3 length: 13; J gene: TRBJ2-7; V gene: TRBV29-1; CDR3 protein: CSVLAGGVAEQYF; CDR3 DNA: TGCAGCGTTCTAGCGGGCGGTGTCGCCGAGCAGTACTTC
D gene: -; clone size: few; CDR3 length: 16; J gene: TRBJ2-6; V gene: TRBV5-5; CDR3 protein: CASSLGGGSGANVLTF; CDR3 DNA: TGTGCCAGCAGCTTGGGAGGGGGTAGTGGGGCCAACGTCCTGACTTTC
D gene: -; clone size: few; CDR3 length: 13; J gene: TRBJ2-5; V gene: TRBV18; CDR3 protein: CASSPRQKETQYF; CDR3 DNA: TGTGCCAGCTCACCACGTCAGAAAGAGACCCAGTACTTC
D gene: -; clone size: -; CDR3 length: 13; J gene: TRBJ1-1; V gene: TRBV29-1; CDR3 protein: CSVVGLLNTEAFF; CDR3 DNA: TGCAGCGTTGTGGGCCTCCTGAACACTGAAGCTTTCTTT
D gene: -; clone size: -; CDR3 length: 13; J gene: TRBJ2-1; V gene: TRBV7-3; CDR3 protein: CASSSTLNNEQFF; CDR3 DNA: TGTGCCAGCAGCTCCACCCTTAACAATGAGCAGTTCTTC
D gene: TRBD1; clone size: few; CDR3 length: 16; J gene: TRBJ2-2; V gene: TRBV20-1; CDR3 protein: CSARGLGQGDTGELFF; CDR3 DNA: TGCAGTGCTAGAGGATTGGGACAGGGAGATACCGGGGAGCTGTTTTTT
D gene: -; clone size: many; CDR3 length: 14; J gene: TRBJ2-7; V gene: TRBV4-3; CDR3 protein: CASSQDMGAYEQYF; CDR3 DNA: TGCGCCAGCAGCCAAGATATGGGGGCGTACGAGCAGTACTTC
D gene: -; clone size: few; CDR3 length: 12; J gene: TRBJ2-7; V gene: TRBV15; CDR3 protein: CATSREGYEQYF; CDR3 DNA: TGTGCCACCAGCAGAGAAGGATACGAGCAGTACTTC
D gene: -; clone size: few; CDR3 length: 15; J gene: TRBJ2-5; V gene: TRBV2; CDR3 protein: CASRPRGLGQETQYF; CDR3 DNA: TGTGCCAGCAGACCGAGAGGGTTGGGCCAAGAGACCCAGTACTTC
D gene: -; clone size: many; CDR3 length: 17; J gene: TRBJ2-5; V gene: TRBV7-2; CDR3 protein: CASSLLEGGLYQETQYF; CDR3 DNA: TGTGCCAGCAGCTTATTGGAGGGCGGGCTCTACCAAGAGACCCAGTACTTC
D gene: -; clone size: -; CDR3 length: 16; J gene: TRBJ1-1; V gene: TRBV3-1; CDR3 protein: CASSHNPFGRASEAFF; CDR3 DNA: TGTGCCAGCAGCCACAACCCCTTTGGAAGGGCCTCTGAAGCTTTCTTT
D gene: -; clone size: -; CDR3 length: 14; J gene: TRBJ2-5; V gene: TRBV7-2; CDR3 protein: CASGRRDSRMRVNF; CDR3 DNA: TGTGCCAGCGGGAGGAGGGACAGCCGGATGCGTGTGAACTTC
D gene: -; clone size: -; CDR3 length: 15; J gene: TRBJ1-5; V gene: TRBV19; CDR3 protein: CASSAQGDSNQPQHF; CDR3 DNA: TGTGCCAGCAGCGCTCAGGGAGATAGCAATCAGCCCCAGCATTTT
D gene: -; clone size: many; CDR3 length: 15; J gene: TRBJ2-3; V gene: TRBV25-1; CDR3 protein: CASSEMTASRGTQYF; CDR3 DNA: TGTGCCAGCAGTGAGATGACGGCTTCTCGAGGGACGCAGTATTTT
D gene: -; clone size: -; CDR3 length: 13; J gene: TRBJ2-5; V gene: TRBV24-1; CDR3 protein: CATSPRGVETQYF; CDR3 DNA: TGTGCCACCAGCCCACGGGGAGTAGAGACCCAGTACTTC
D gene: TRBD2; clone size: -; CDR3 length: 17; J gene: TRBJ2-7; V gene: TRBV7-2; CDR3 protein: CASSKPGLAGGHYEQYF; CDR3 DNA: TGTGCCAGCAGCAAACCGGGCCTAGCGGGGGGGCACTACGAGCAGTACTTC
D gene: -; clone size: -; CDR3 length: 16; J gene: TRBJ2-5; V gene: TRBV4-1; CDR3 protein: CASSQDWSGYQETQYF; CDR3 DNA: TGCGCCAGCAGCCAAGATTGGAGCGGGTACCAAGAGACCCAGTACTTC
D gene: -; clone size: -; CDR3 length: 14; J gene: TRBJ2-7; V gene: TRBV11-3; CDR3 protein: CASSIGRSSYEQYF; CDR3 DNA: TGTGCCAGCAGCATCGGTAGAAGCTCCTACGAGCAGTACTTC
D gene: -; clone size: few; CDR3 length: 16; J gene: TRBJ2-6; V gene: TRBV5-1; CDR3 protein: CASSLGQISGANVLTF; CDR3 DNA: TGCGCCAGCAGCTTGGGGCAGATCTCTGGGGCCAACGTCCTGACTTTC
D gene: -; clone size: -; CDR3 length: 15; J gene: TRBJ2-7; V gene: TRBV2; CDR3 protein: CASSTDYLSSYEQYF; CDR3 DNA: TGTGCCAGCAGTACTGACTACCTATCTTCCTACGAGCAGTACTTC